This paragraph covers one T cell receptor (beta chain) sequence. This record belongs to a study of blood T cell repertoires in COVID-19. Study-level information: The United States, Italy and Spain supplied acute and convalescent COVID-19 samples. T cells, B-cell-depleted T cells, or PBMCs provided the cDNA or gDNA that served as material.

The authors' processing: Nucleated cell number was recorded as an estimate derived from reference gene primer amplification. Assay used: immunoSEQ multiplex PCR; TCRdb lists only in-frame clones, some missing. That table gives V, J and clone size, and the DNA gave D and trimming. The table lists about 200,000 clones, 80% to 90% of them singletons. The clonotype originates from a man aged 18 to 35 with active or convalescent COVID-19. Sequencing was done on a sample of peripheral blood.

CDR3 sequence reads: CASSPIPGLAMTYTQYF. The DNA of the CDR3 is TGTGCCAGTAGTCCTATCCCGGGACTAGCAATGACCTATACGCAGTATTTT. V usage is TRBV19 and J usage is TRBJ2-3; 9 bases are a match to TRBD2. V gave up 5 bases and J gave up 7 bases; unmatched junction bases: 16. The CDR3 has 17 residues. Per the germline V gene, CDR1 is LNHDA and CDR2 is SQIVND (reference sequence).